Shown below are 18 T cell receptor beta chains from a single sample sequenced in a study of cytomegalovirus exposure and HLA in healthy donors. The PCR was carried out with 60 Vbeta primers and 13 Jbeta primers. Measured with immunoSEQ multiplex PCR; TCRdb has only the in-frame clones, and not every one. Among over 65,000 clones listed, around 78% were seen once. The sequencing sample was made of PBMCs. These receptors all stem from a man in his forties in good health and CMV-seronegative.

The CDR3 region has the DNA TGTGCCAGCAGTCCCCTCGGGAACTATGGCTACACCTTC. Its protein is CASSPLGNYGYTF. V is TRBV6-1 and J is TRBJ1-2; D is uncertain. Trimming took 5 bases from V and 2 from J, leaving 9 bases between them. This CDR3 has 13 residues. Germline V gene data show CDR1 as MNHNS and CDR2 as SASEGT.

The chain links TRBV5-1 to TRBJ2-2; unclear D gene. CDR1 and CDR2 from the germline V gene are SGHRS and YFSETQ. CDR3 size: 15 residues. V dropped 0 bases and J dropped 2 bases, with 8 bases sitting between them. The CDR3: CASSLGQTNTGELFF. CDR3 DNA: TGCGCCAGCAGCTTGGGGCAGACAAACACCGGGGAGCTGTTTTTT.

This chain links TRBV5-5 with TRBJ2-7; D might be TRBD1 (6 bases). CDR1 and CDR2 (germline): SGHKS, YYEKEE (reference sequence). V was trimmed by 4 bases and J by 2 bases, leaving 10 bases between them. The CDR3 is 13 residues long. CDR3 DNA: TGTGCCAGCAGCACTGACAGGCCCTACGAGCAGTACTTC. Protein product: CASSTDRPYEQYF.

This clone was found once. This chain uses TRBV27 with TRBJ2-1; 8 positions agree with TRBD2. The CDR3 runs to 16 residues. Germline V gene sequence: CDR1 MNHEY, CDR2 SMNVEV (reference sequence). V gave up 2 bases and J gave up 6 bases; unmatched junction bases: 9. Here the CDR3 DNA reads TGTGCCAGCAGTTTAACGGCGGGGGGCCCCGCCAATGAGCAGTTCTTC. Its translation is CASSLTAGGPANEQFF.

This chain's CDR3 is CAISESDGTSGSEQYF. CDR3 nucleotide sequence: TGTGCCATCAGTGAGTCGGACGGGACTAGCGGGAGCGAGCAGTACTTC. V is TRBV10-3 and J is TRBJ2-5; 14 nucleotides align to TRBD2. The J call may be incorrect, as the DNA end agrees better with TRBJ2-7. The CDR3 runs 16 residues. Germline CDR1 is ENHRY and CDR2 is SYGVKD.

The rearrangement uses TRBV27 and TRBJ2-7, with 10 nucleotides matching TRBD2. The V segment lost 5 bases and the J segment 3 bases; nucleotides outside the gene matches: 25. Germline CDR1 and CDR2: MNHEY and SMNVEV (reference sequence). The CDR3 sequence is 21 residues long. This chain's CDR3 is CASSLTPPGLAGVLQNYEQYF. For the CDR3, the DNA is TGTGCCAGCAGTCTAACGCCCCCGGGCCTAGCGGGAGTTCTCCAAAACTACGAGCAGTACTTC.

The genes are TRBV25-1 and TRBJ2-5, with 8 bases matching TRBD1. CDR1 is MGHDK and CDR2 is SYGVNS in the germline V gene. The CDR3 is made up of 15 amino acids. Trimming took 3 bases from V and 5 from J; bases not matched to a gene: 8. The CDR3 sequence is CASSDGQGRLETQYF. For the CDR3, the DNA is TGTGCCAGCAGTGATGGACAGGGCCGTTTGGAGACCCAGTACTTC.

This chain joins TRBV5-1 and TRBJ1-6; no definite D call. V dropped 4 bases and J dropped 11 bases, with 13 bases sitting between them. The CDR3 has 13 amino acids. The germline V gene encodes CDR1 SGHRS and CDR2 YFSETQ. The CDR3 protein is CASSPNPEPPLHF. In DNA form, the CDR3 reads TGCGCCAGCAGCCCGAACCCGGAGCCACCCCTCCACTTT.

The rearrangement links TRBV25-1 to TRBJ1-1; 9 bases match TRBD1. Losses at the gene ends were 4 bases for V and 1 base for J; bases not matched to a gene: 4. Germline CDR1 is MGHDK and CDR2 is SYGVNS. The CDR3 is 15 amino acids. This CDR3 is CASSVQQGANTEAFF. CDR3 DNA: TGTGCCAGCAGTGTCCAACAGGGGGCGAACACTGAAGCTTTCTTT.

The chain combines TRBV19 with TRBJ2-5; 9 nucleotides match TRBD1. The germline gives CDR1 LNHDA, CDR2 SQIVND (reference sequence). The CDR3 covers 12 residues. V shed 7 bases, J shed 12 bases, and the junction held 9 bases outside the gene matches. CDR3: CASTDRGGGEYF. The CDR3, as DNA: TGTGCCAGTACGGACAGGGGCGGAGGGGAGTACTTC.

This clone has a handful of counts. This chain joins TRBV18 and TRBJ2-1; TRBD2 might be the D (6 bases). The CDR3 has 16 amino acids. The V end was cut by 0 bases, the J end by 0 bases, with 9 bases between. Germline V gene data show CDR1 as KGHSH and CDR2 as LQKENI. The CDR3 bases are TGTGCCAGCTCACCACCCTGGGACTTCTCCTACAATGAGCAGTTCTTC. Translation gives CASSPPWDFSYNEQFF. Full variable domain (remainder filled in from reference TRBV18 and TRBJ2-1): NAGVMQNPRHLVRRRGQEARLRCSPMKGHSHVYWYRQLPEEGLKFMVYLQKENIIDESGMPKERFSAEFPKEGPSILRIQQVVRGDSAAYFCASSPPWDFSYNEQFFGPGTRLTVL.

The gene calls are TRBV7-2 and TRBJ2-2; tentative D call: TRBD2 (5 bases). Deletions cut 5 bases from V and 7 bases from J, with 11 bases between. Germline V gives CDR1 SGHTA, CDR2 FQGNSA. This CDR3 comprises 13 residues. The DNA for the CDR3 is TGTGCCAGCAGCCCTACGGGGATCGGGGAGCTGTTTTTT. As protein: CASSPTGIGELFF.

The chain is built from TRBV5-1 and TRBJ1-1, with D maybe TRBD1 (5 bases). The germline V gene encodes CDR1 SGHRS and CDR2 YFSETQ. This CDR3 has 17 residues. Trimming removed 0 bases from V and 0 bases from J, with 15 bases in between. CDR3 bases: TGCGCCAGCAGCTTGGGACAGACCGCCAGAATGAACACTGAAGCTTTCTTT. It yields the protein CASSLGQTARMNTEAFF.

V is TRBV28 and J is TRBJ2-7, with TRBD2 matching 15 bases. The trim removed 2 bases at V and 6 bases at J, leaving 5 bases unmatched. The CDR3 contains 16 residues. Germline-derived CDR1 and CDR2 are MDHEN and SYDVKM. This CDR3 reads CASSLQRGLAGGEQYF. The CDR3 nucleotides read TGTGCCAGCAGTTTACAACGGGGACTAGCGGGAGGCGAGCAGTACTTC. Together with reference TRBV28 and TRBJ2-7, the CDR3 gives the full variable domain: DVKVTQSSRYLVKRTGEKVFLECVQDMDHENMFWYRQDPGLGLRLIYFSYDVKMKEKGDIPEGYSVSREKKERFSLILESASTNQTSMYLCASSLQRGLAGGEQYFGPGTRLTVT.

The chain carries TRBV27 and TRBJ2-1, with 9 bases aligning to TRBD2. The germline CDR1 and CDR2 sequences are MNHEY and SMNVEV (reference sequence). This CDR3 is 14 amino acids long. Germline trimming cut 6 bases from V and 5 bases from J; bases unmatched to any gene: 5. The CDR3 region is CASRRTSGHNEQFF. The CDR3 DNA sequence: TGTGCCAGCAGGCGTACTAGCGGGCACAATGAGCAGTTCTTC.

The chain joins TRBV14 to TRBJ2-3, with D unresolved. Trimming took off 8 bases at V and 0 bases at J, with 9 bases between the two ends. CDR1 and CDR2 (germline): SGHDN, FVKESK. The CDR3 runs 13 residues. CDR3 sequence: CASRVRSTDTQYF. CDR3 DNA: TGTGCCAGCCGAGTACGAAGCACAGATACGCAGTATTTT.

The chain has TRBV5-6 and TRBJ1-5; D is undetermined. Germline-derived CDR1 and CDR2 are SGHDT and YYEEEE. This CDR3 region has 17 residues. V was shortened by 0 bases and J by 2 bases, with 15 bases between the two germline ends. CDR3 coding DNA: TGTGCCAGCAGCTTGGCCCCGTTAGTGAGTGGCAATCAGCCCCAGCATTTT. It encodes CASSLAPLVSGNQPQHF.

CDR3 DNA: TGCGCCAGCAGTGATTGGGGAGACGCCCGCTACGAGCAGTACTTC. This codes for CASSDWGDARYEQYF. The rearrangement links TRBV10-2 to TRBJ2-7, with TRBD2 as a possible D gene (5 bases). The germline V gene has CDR1 WSHSY and CDR2 SAAADI. The ends were cut back, 3 bases at V and 3 bases at J, with 15 bases in the middle. The CDR3 extends over 15 amino acids.